This T cell receptor (beta chain) was profiled in a study of cytotoxic CD8 clonotypes in ibrutinib-treated CLL. Study-level results: T-cell clonality at baseline went above that of age-matched healthy donors and rose and fell with circulating CD8+ T-cell counts.

For this clone: Its target is not known.

Depth targeted 1 in 200,000 to 1 in 1 million T cells, averaging 10x coverage per clonotype. Here immunoSEQ multiplex PCR was the method, and the copy in TCRdb shows in-frame clones only, minus some. The sample yields about 39,000 clones, roughly two thirds seen once. V lost 1 base to trimming and J lost 3 bases, with 13 bases between them. The CDR3 contains 15 residues. Germline V gene sequence: CDR1 SGHVS, CDR2 FQNEAQ. The sequencing used PBMCs, collected at disease progression, from a patient treated with ibrutinib. The receptor's source is a human donor with chronic lymphocytic leukemia. This chain joins TRBV7-8 and TRBJ2-7; no reliable D call. CDR3 DNA sequence: TGTGCCAGCAGCTTAGTCCTCGCGGCAAACTACGAGCAGTACTTC. Translation gives CASSLVLAANYEQYF.